Following are 22 T cell receptor beta chains from one sample sequenced in a study of cytomegalovirus exposure and HLA in healthy donors. PCR employed 60 Vbeta and 13 Jbeta primers. Clones were read by immunoSEQ multiplex PCR, and TCRdb kept only the in-frame ones, dropping some. The table lists 95,000 to 150,000 clones, under 80% of them singletons. Material: PBMCs. These TCRs come from a man aged 55-75 years in good health and CMV-seropositive.

This clone was detected only once. The gene calls are TRBV11-2 and TRBJ1-2, with TRBD1 matching 12 bases. In germline, CDR1 is SGHAT, CDR2 FQNNGV. Trimming took 5 bases from V and 3 from J; bases not matched to a gene: 10. The CDR3 is 17 residues long. CDR3: CASSGRDRGREDYGYTF. The DNA for the CDR3 is TGTGCCAGCAGCGGCCGGGACAGGGGGCGCGAGGACTATGGCTACACCTTC.

The rearrangement uses TRBV2 and TRBJ2-5; 8 bases line up with TRBD2. Germline V gene sequence: CDR1 SNHLY, CDR2 FYNNEI. V shed 7 bases, J shed 2 bases, and the junction held 6 bases outside the gene matches. The CDR3 sequence is 14 residues long. The CDR3 DNA sequence: TGTGCCAGCATTCCCGGGAGGGGGCAAGAGACCCAGTACTTC. This encodes CASIPGRGQETQYF.

This clone was observed a handful of times. The V and J genes are TRBV19 and TRBJ1-5; 8 bases fit TRBD1. Looked up from germline, CDR1 is LNHDA and CDR2 is SQIVND (reference sequence). The V segment lost 5 bases and the J segment 3 bases; nucleotides outside the gene matches: 6. CDR3 length: 15 amino acids. The chain's CDR3 is CASSYQGAINQPQHF. Here the CDR3 DNA reads TGTGCCAGTAGTTATCAGGGGGCCATCAATCAGCCCCAGCATTTT.

This clone came up once. V usage is TRBV5-6 and J usage is TRBJ2-1, with 7 bases aligning to TRBD2. Trimming at V came to 4 bases and at J to 0 bases, leaving 13 bases not matched to a gene. The length of the CDR3 is 18 residues. Looked up from germline, CDR1 is SGHDT and CDR2 is YYEEEE. The CDR3 sequence is CASSAQITSEHSYNEQFF. CDR3 sequence (DNA): TGTGCCAGCAGCGCACAAATCACTAGCGAACACTCCTACAATGAGCAGTTCTTC.

This clone was counted between two and nine times. One junction end does not reproduce the germline sequence, and a read error may be involved. The chain employs TRBV5-4 and TRBJ2-3, with D possibly TRBD1 on 7 matching bases. The CDR3 loop spans 14 amino acids. Germline CDR1 is SGHNT and CDR2 is YYREEE (reference sequence). CDR3 protein: CASSSIGSGQWGDF. The CDR3 nucleotides are TGTGCCAGCAGCTCCATAGGATCGGGACAGTGGGGGGATTTT.

The chain employs TRBV9 and TRBJ2-7; 11 bases line up with TRBD2. CDR3 length equals 17 residues. Germline trimming cut 0 bases from V and 0 bases from J; bases unmatched to any gene: 5. Germline CDR1 and CDR2: SGDLS and YYNGEE. The CDR3: CASSVGGLAGGSYEQYF. DNA for the CDR3: TGTGCCAGCAGCGTAGGAGGGCTAGCGGGGGGCTCCTACGAGCAGTACTTC.

The rearrangement links TRBV7-8 to TRBJ1-5; TRBD1 aligns across 7 bases. This CDR3 comprises 15 residues. Germline CDR1 and CDR2: SGHVS and FQNEAQ. The J segment lost 6 bases and the V segment lost 1 base, leaving 6 bases of the junction unmatched. CDR3 DNA: TGTGCCAGCAGCTTAGTGACAGGGTCCGGTCAGCCCCAGCATTTT. Translated: CASSLVTGSGQPQHF. Using reference TRBV7-8 and TRBJ1-5 for the parts outside the CDR3, the full variable domain is GAGVSQSPRYKVAKRGQDVALRCDPISGHVSLFWYQQALGQGPEFLTYFQNEAQLDKSGLPSDRFFAERPEGSVSTLKIQRTQQEDSAVYLCASSLVTGSGQPQHFGDGTRLSIL.

This chain links TRBV2 with TRBJ1-2; 11 nucleotides agree with TRBD1. There are 15 residues in the CDR3. CDR1 is SNHLY, CDR2 FYNNEI, per germline. J was trimmed by 3 bases and V by 6 bases; bases with no gene match: 6. The CDR3 is CASRRGQGDYYGYTF. The CDR3 region has the DNA TGTGCCAGCAGGCGGGGACAGGGGGACTACTATGGCTACACCTTC.

The V gene is TRBV2, the J gene TRBJ2-3; TRBD2 might be the D (7 bases). CDR1 and CDR2 from the germline V gene are SNHLY and FYNNEI. Trimming pared 7 bases from V and 4 bases from J, leaving 21 bases between. This CDR3 is 16 amino acids long. For the CDR3, the DNA is TGTGCCAGCACCACCGATTGGGGGGGCCGGGCAGATACGCAGTATTTT. Its protein is CASTTDWGGRADTQYF. The whole variable domain, remainder taken from reference TRBV2 and TRBJ2-3, is EPEVTQTPSHQVTQMGQEVILRCVPISNHLYFYWYRQILGQKVEFLVSFYNNEISEKSEIFDDQFSVERPDGSNFTLKIRSTKLEDSAMYFCASTTDWGGRADTQYFGPGTRLTVL.

This clone showed up just a few times. This chain links TRBV15 with TRBJ2-2; D is unclear. Looked up from germline, CDR1 is LNHNV and CDR2 is YYDKDF (reference sequence). This CDR3 comprises 14 residues. V was clipped by 0 bases and J by 7 bases, with 9 bases between them. The CDR3 protein is CATSRDQGGGELFF. CDR3 in DNA: TGTGCCACCAGCAGAGATCAAGGCGGCGGGGAGCTGTTTTTT.

V and J are TRBV7-9 and TRBJ2-7, with 11 bases aligning to TRBD2. Trimming removed 5 bases from V and 3 bases from J; junction bases left unmatched: 3. Germline V lookup: CDR1 SEHNR, CDR2 FQNEAQ (reference sequence). The CDR3 runs to 14 residues. In nucleotides, the CDR3 is TGTGCCAGCAGCCCCGGACTAGCGGGCTACGAGCAGTACTTC. This codes for CASSPGLAGYEQYF.

The chain is built from TRBV9 and TRBJ1-5, with D unresolved. CDR3 length: 15 residues. Germline CDR1 and CDR2: SGDLS and YYNGEE. The germline V and J ends were trimmed by 0 bases and 7 bases, with 14 bases remaining between them. The CDR3 DNA follows: TGTGCCAGCAGCGTAGGGGGTAGGGAGGGCCAGCCCCAGCATTTT. Its protein product is CASSVGGREGQPQHF.

As regards this clone: The sample has other DNA sequences that encode this CDR3 too. V and J are TRBV11-2 and TRBJ2-5, with 8 bases aligning to TRBD2. The germline CDR1 and CDR2 sequences are SGHAT and FQNNGV. Germline trimming cut 0 bases from V and 4 bases from J; bases unmatched to any gene: 1. The CDR3 loop spans 14 amino acids. In DNA, the CDR3 is TGTGCCAGCAGCTTAGATCGGGGGGGAGAGACCCAGTACTTC. This codes for CASSLDRGGETQYF.

This clone was detected only once. The chain is built from TRBV5-1 and TRBJ2-7; D gene uncertain. This CDR3 comprises 13 residues. The germline V gene encodes CDR1 SGHRS and CDR2 YFSETQ. Trimming left V 4 bases short and J 6 bases short, with 14 bases between. The CDR3 coding sequence is TGCGCCAGCAGCCGCGGCCTTAGCCGCGAGCAGTACTTC. It is translated as CASSRGLSREQYF.

V usage is TRBV6-1 and J usage is TRBJ1-5, with D perhaps TRBD1 (6 bases). Trimming took 5 bases from V and 4 from J, leaving 12 bases between them. CDR3 length: 14 amino acids. The V gene's germline CDR1 is MNHNS and CDR2 SASEGT. CDR3 coding DNA: TGTGCCAGCAGTTTACAGGGTGGAAATCAGCCCCAGCATTTT. Its protein product is CASSLQGGNQPQHF.

This clone was counted once. The chain joins TRBV4-1 to TRBJ1-3, with a tentative D call TRBD1 (6 bases). V gave up 4 bases and J gave up 3 bases, with 16 bases separating them. Germline V gene data show CDR1 as MGHRA and CDR2 as YSYEKL. The CDR3 totals 16 residues. DNA for the CDR3: TGCGCCAGCAGCCGTCTACTCAGGGGATTTGGAAACACCATATATTTT. It is translated as CASSRLLRGFGNTIYF.

Of note for this clone: The sample has other DNA sequences that encode this CDR3 too. This sequence joins TRBV6-6 and TRBJ1-6, with 7 bases identical to TRBD1. Germline V CDR1 and CDR2: MNHNY, SVGAGI (reference sequence). Trimming removed 4 bases from V and 10 bases from J; junction bases left unmatched: 4. The CDR3 totals 13 residues. Here the CDR3 DNA reads TGTGCCAGCAGTTCGACAGGGATCTCACCCCTCCACTTT. This translates into CASSSTGISPLHF.

V gene TRBV6-1 combines with J gene TRBJ1-5; possibly TRBD1 for D (6 bases). The germline V gene has CDR1 MNHNS and CDR2 SASEGT. V was clipped by 9 bases and J by 3 bases, with 9 bases between them. The CDR3 extends over 12 amino acids. CDR3 sequence reads: CARQGANQPQHF. In DNA form, the CDR3 reads TGTGCCAGACAGGGTGCCAATCAGCCCCAGCATTTT.

The chain links TRBV30 to TRBJ2-5, with TRBD2 identical over 8 bases. J was trimmed by 2 bases and V by 0 bases; bases with no gene match: 11. Germline assignment: CDR1 GTSNPN and CDR2 SVGIG (reference sequence). The CDR3 is 17 residues long. This CDR3 is CAWSVRAGTRDQETQYF. The CDR3 coding sequence is TGTGCCTGGAGTGTACGGGCCGGGACTAGGGATCAAGAGACCCAGTACTTC.

The chain carries TRBV29-1 and TRBJ2-3; TRBD2 is a possible D gene (5 bases). The CDR3 consists of 13 residues. V lost 6 bases to trimming and J lost 1 base, with 11 bases between them. CDR1 and CDR2 from the germline V gene are SQVTM and ANQGSEA. The CDR3 DNA reads as TGCAGCGTCGAACCCGGGGGCACAGATACGCAGTATTTT. Residues: CSVEPGGTDTQYF.

The chain has TRBV27 and TRBJ1-1; maybe TRBD1 (6 bases). Germline assignment: CDR1 MNHEY and CDR2 SMNVEV (reference sequence). V dropped 7 bases and J dropped 5 bases, with 14 bases sitting between them. The CDR3 has 13 residues. The CDR3 bases are TGTGCCAGCAAAACTAACAGGGATACTGAAGCTTTCTTT. This sequence encodes CASKTNRDTEAFF.

The V gene is TRBV2, the J gene TRBJ1-4, with TRBD1 as a possible D gene (6 bases). Germline CDR1 and CDR2: SNHLY and FYNNEI. Trimming took off 6 bases at V and 8 bases at J, with 16 bases between the two ends. This CDR3 comprises 14 residues. Here the CDR3 reads CASRYGGAVEKLFF. The CDR3 DNA is TGTGCCAGCAGATATGGGGGGGCAGTAGAAAAACTGTTTTTT.